This TCR beta chain was observed in a study of blood T cell repertoires in COVID-19. Study overall: The samples span acute and convalescent COVID-19 from the United States, Italy and Spain. T cells, B-cell-depleted T cells, or PBMCs provided the cDNA or gDNA that served as material.

Patients of the Seattle cohort, enrolled during active infection, were followed longitudinally. The CDR3 loop spans 20 amino acids. V gave up 0 bases and J gave up 0 bases, with 18 bases separating them. Germline loops: CDR1 MNHEY, CDR2 SVGEGT. Original processing notes: Estimated nucleated cell counts came from reference gene primer amplification. TCRdb's copy holds only in-frame clones and misses some; the assay was immunoSEQ multiplex PCR. That table is the source of V, J and clone size, and D and trimming were worked out from the DNA. The table records about 200,000 clones, approximately 80% of them present only once.

The chain recombines TRBV6-2 or TRBV6-3 with TRBJ2-6; D is possibly TRBD1 (5 bases). Sequencing input: peripheral blood. The TCR was taken from a man aged 55 to 70 with COVID-19, enrolled during active disease. The CDR3 here is CASSYSGRRAAISGANVLTF. CDR3 coding DNA: TGTGCCAGCAGTTACTCGGGGCGAAGGGCCGCTATCTCTGGGGCCAACGTCCTGACTTTC.